This T cell receptor beta chain was found in a study of blood T cell repertoires in COVID-19. On the study more broadly: The United States, Italy and Spain supplied acute and convalescent COVID-19 samples.

Profiling relied on immunoSEQ multiplex PCR, and the TCRdb table lists in-frame clones only, not all of them. The sample contains about 670,000 clones, approximately 90% of which appear only once. The source is a woman aged 18-29 years with acute or convalescent COVID-19. The sequencing input was peripheral blood.

The CDR3 spells CASSVEPGRANYGYTF. The CDR3 DNA reads as TGTGCCAGCAGCGTAGAGCCCGGGAGGGCTAACTATGGCTACACCTTC. V usage is TRBV9 and J usage is TRBJ1-2; no reliable D call. Germline V CDR1 and CDR2: SGDLS, YYNGEE. There are 16 residues in the CDR3. V was cut by 0 bases and J by 0 bases, with 12 bases left in between.